These 15 T cell receptor beta chains share one sample of origin, sequenced in a study of blood T cell repertoires in COVID-19. TCRdb's copy holds only in-frame clones and misses some; the assay was immunoSEQ multiplex PCR. The sample records about 120,000 clones, over 80% being singletons. The sample comprised PBMCs or T cells enriched from blood (not recorded which). Source of these receptors: a woman aged 30 to 39 who had recovered from COVID-19.

The rearrangement joins TRBV5-1 to TRBJ2-7; 9 nucleotides align to TRBD1. J gave up 6 bases and V 3 bases, and 10 bases lay outside the gene matches. Germline V gene lookup returns CDR1 SGHRS and CDR2 YFSETQ. CDR3 length: 15 amino acids. The CDR3 loop is CASSSGQGYLSEQYF. The CDR3 bases are TGCGCCAGCAGCTCCGGACAGGGGTATCTCTCCGAGCAGTACTTC.

V and J are TRBV24-1 and TRBJ1-2, with TRBD1 identical over 7 bases. CDR1 and CDR2 from the germline V gene are KGHDR and SFDVKD. The CDR3 consists of 15 residues. J lost 0 bases, V lost 3 bases, and 3 bases had no gene match. The DNA for the CDR3 is TGTGCCACCAGTGATGCCGGGACAGCTAACTATGGCTACACCTTC. Translated, it gives CATSDAGTANYGYTF.

The rearrangement uses TRBV28 and TRBJ2-7; D gene ambiguous. CDR1 and CDR2 from the germline V gene are MDHEN and SYDVKM. This CDR3 contains 14 residues. Trimming removed 5 bases at V and 2 bases at J, with 13 bases between. The CDR3 is CASSLMKPPYEQYF. CDR3 coding DNA: TGTGCCAGCAGTCTTATGAAGCCCCCCTACGAGCAGTACTTC.

This sequence joins TRBV11-2 and TRBJ2-3, with D possibly being TRBD2 (7 bases). This CDR3 has 14 residues. V was clipped by 9 bases and J by 2 bases, with 15 bases between them. Germline V gives CDR1 SGHAT, CDR2 FQNNGV. The CDR3 region has the DNA TGTGCCAGTTCCGGGGGGCCCTACACAGATACGCAGTATTTT. Its translation is CASSGGPYTDTQYF. The entire variable domain, with the rest obtained from reference TRBV11-2 and TRBJ2-3, is as follows: EAGVAQSPRYKIIEKRQSVAFWCNPISGHATLYWYQQILGQGPKLLIQFQNNGVVDDSQLPKDRFSAERLKGVDSTLKIQPAKLEDSAVYLCASSGGPYTDTQYFGPGTRLTVL.

This clone was observed a handful of times. The chain combines TRBV29-1 with TRBJ2-5; perhaps TRBD1 as D (6 bases). The V end lost 7 bases, the J end lost 1 base, and 10 bases lay between the germline ends. The CDR3 sequence is 12 residues long. Germline V CDR1 and CDR2: SQVTM, ANQGSEA. CDR3 in amino acids: CSATGSQETQYF. The CDR3 coding sequence is TGCAGCGCTACAGGGTCCCAAGAGACCCAGTACTTC.

The V gene is TRBV4-3, the J gene TRBJ2-2; D might be TRBD1 (6 bases). CDR1 and CDR2 (germline): LGHNA, YSLEER. This CDR3 is 17 amino acids long. The ends were cut back, 1 base at V and 2 bases at J, with 14 bases in the middle. CDR3 sequence reads: CASSQAGWGHNTGELFF. The CDR3 DNA reads TGCGCCAGCAGCCAAGCAGGCTGGGGACATAACACCGGGGAGCTGTTTTTT.

The chain employs TRBV18 and TRBJ2-2, with 12 bases identical to TRBD2. J was trimmed by 6 bases and V by 5 bases; bases with no gene match: 7. The V gene's germline CDR1 is KGHSH and CDR2 LQKENI. CDR3 length: 16 residues. The CDR3 DNA sequence: TGTGCCAGCTCATTCCCTAGCGGGAGGGCCGCCGGGGAGCTGTTTTTT. Its translation is CASSFPSGRAAGELFF.

The chain has TRBV3-1 (or the pseudogene TRBV3-2) and TRBJ1-3, with a possible D match to TRBD1 (5 bases). CDR3 length: 12 amino acids. Germline V CDR1 and CDR2: LGHDT, YNNKEL (reference sequence). V lost 4 bases and J lost 9, with 10 bases in between. The CDR3 protein is CASSPMGGTIYF. DNA of the CDR3: TGTGCCAGCAGCCCGATGGGGGGCACCATATATTTT.

V and J are TRBV5-6 and TRBJ1-2, with TRBD1 matching 9 bases. V lost 4 bases, J lost 4 bases, and 8 bases stayed unmatched. The germline V gene has CDR1 SGHDT and CDR2 YYEEEE. The CDR3 length is 15 residues. CDR3 bases: TGTGCCAGCAGCGAGTTCGGGGACAGGGTCTATGGCTACACCTTC. This gives the protein CASSEFGDRVYGYTF.

The genes are TRBV4-3 and TRBJ2-7, with D possibly TRBD1 on 5 matching bases. This CDR3 has 14 residues. Germline CDR1 and CDR2: LGHNA and YSLEER. V was shortened by 0 bases and J by 3 bases, with 9 bases between the two germline ends. CDR3 nucleotides: TGCGCCAGCAGCCAAGATGGGGCGAACTACGAGCAGTACTTC. Residues: CASSQDGANYEQYF.

J is TRBJ1-1 and V is TRBV19, with 7 bases identical to TRBD1. The CDR3 spans 16 residues. V gave up 4 bases and J gave up 1 base; unmatched junction bases: 9. Per germline, CDR1 LNHDA and CDR2 SQIVND (reference sequence). CDR3 DNA sequence: TGTGCCAGTAGTACCCGACAGGGAGGAACGAACACTGAAGCTTTCTTT. Protein sequence: CASSTRQGGTNTEAFF.

The chain joins TRBV19 to TRBJ1-2; TRBD1 matches at 8 bases. Looked up from germline, CDR1 is LNHDA and CDR2 is SQIVND (reference sequence). The J segment lost 7 bases and the V segment lost 9 bases, leaving 13 bases of the junction unmatched. This CDR3 region has 14 residues. The CDR3 loop reads CASRQFQGASGYTF. The CDR3 DNA is TGTGCCAGCCGGCAATTTCAGGGGGCGAGTGGCTACACCTTC.

This clone was detected a few times. This chain links TRBV5-6 with TRBJ1-2, with 9 bases matching TRBD1. CDR1 is SGHDT, CDR2 YYEEEE, per germline. The CDR3 covers 14 residues. The V and J ends lost 2 bases and 8 bases, in that order; junction bases with no gene match: 7. DNA of the CDR3: TGTGCCAGCAGCTTTAAGGACAGGGGTAGCGGCTACACCTTC. Its translation: CASSFKDRGSGYTF.

CDR3 coding DNA: TGTGCCTGGAGTGTTGGGCGGGATAATGAAAAACTGTTTTTT. Its protein is CAWSVGRDNEKLFF. The chain employs TRBV30 and TRBJ1-4, with no clear D. The V gene lost 0 bases and the J gene lost 4 bases, with 9 bases spanning the gap. In germline, CDR1 is GTSNPN, CDR2 SVGIG (reference sequence). This CDR3 is built from 14 residues.

There are a few counts of this clone. The chain couples TRBV7-9 to TRBJ2-3; TRBD1 aligns across 9 bases. This CDR3 is 15 amino acids long. The germline V gene has CDR1 SEHNR and CDR2 FQNEAQ (reference sequence). The V and J ends lost 2 bases and 7 bases, in that order; junction bases with no gene match: 7. CDR3 region: CASSLSTGTGNTQYF. The CDR3 DNA reads as TGTGCCAGCAGCTTATCCACCGGGACAGGGAATACGCAGTATTTT.